This T cell receptor beta chain was recovered during a study of T-cell memory formation after mild COVID-19. Across the study: TCR clusters largely stayed donor specific.

Broader study findings: In second-wave clones peaking day 37, SARS-CoV-2 specificity remained unconfirmed.

Employing constant-segment primers, 5'RACE generated TCR alpha and TCR beta cDNA libraries bearing sample barcodes and UMIs. MiXCR, run by TCRdb on the 5' RACE reads, gives a single entry per CDR3 protein. The sample includes approximately 240,000 distinct CDR3 sequences, about 16% of them seen just once. Worth noting for this clonotype: Its antigen is unknown.

The ends lost 7 bases at V and 8 bases at J; junction bases unmatched: 7. This CDR3 contains 11 residues. The V gene's germline CDR1 is DFQATT and CDR2 SNEGSKA (reference sequence). The chain employs TRBV20-1 and TRBJ1-2; 7 bases are shared with TRBD1. The receptor was isolated from a man aged 18-30 years who had mild COVID-19 (a few samples of this study predate the infection). Cell type and time point are not known. Material: PBMCs or a T cell subset sorted from them (not recorded which). The DNA for the CDR3 is TGCAGTGTCGACAGGGAATACGGCTACACCTTC. Amino acid sequence: CSVDREYGYTF.